This T cell receptor beta chain is drawn from a study of spatial heterogeneity in lung cancer. Trimming removed 1 base at V and 5 bases at J, with 9 bases between. The CDR3 covers 13 residues. Germline V CDR1 and CDR2: SQVTM, ANQGSEA. Using its own MiXCR run on the 5' RACE reads, TCRdb lists one record per CDR3 protein. This table has about 14,000 distinct CDR3 sequences, around a tenth appearing once. Regarding time point: sample taken at primary tumor resection. Whole RNA was taken from tumor, nontumor lung or frozen PBMC; it was then sequenced unsorted. This clonotype is medium-sized (0.01 to 0.1%) by share.

This receptor was obtained from a male donor with early-stage non-small cell lung cancer. Sequencing used PBMCs, obtained at surgery. V gene TRBV29-1 combines with J gene TRBJ2-1; D is uncertain. CDR3 amino acids: CSVEVSVDNEQFF. The CDR3 DNA sequence: TGCAGCGTTGAAGTAAGCGTGGACAATGAGCAGTTCTTC.